Below, 14 T cell receptor gamma chains from the same sample are listed, as sequenced in a study of γδ T cells in repeated Plasmodium falciparum infection. TCRdb reran clone calling via CATT on the multiplex PCR reads. The sample holds some 30,000 gamma-chain clones; about 1.5% are singletons and the top ten take roughly 21%. Vgamma9/Vdelta2+ and Vdelta2-negative gammadelta T cells were flow-sorted from PBMC for bulk sequencing. The sequenced material came from gamma-delta T cells from blood. These receptors were obtained from a pool of human donors (malaria-infected and uninfected, not separated).

On this clone itself: TCRdb shows a much larger clone's protein in place of this DNA's translation, and the two differ at residue 4, likely through a read error; the protein shown is translated from the DNA. J is TRGJ1 or TRGJ2 and V is TRGV4. No J gene is reported in TCRdb; it was inferred here by comparing the DNA with germline. Germline assignment: CDR1 EGSTGY and CDR2 YDSYTSSV. The CDR3 has 14 residues. The CDR3 protein is CATRDGPLGYKKLF. In nucleotides, the CDR3 is TGTGCCACCCGGGATGGCCCCTTAGGTTATAAGAAACTCTTT.

This clone was counted many times. The protein in TCRdb stems from a much larger clone and differs at residue 8 from this DNA's translation, likely a read error; here the protein is translated from the DNA. This chain connects TRGV2 to TRGJ1 or TRGJ2. The CDR3 loop spans 12 amino acids. Germline values: CDR1 EGSNGY, CDR2 YDSYNSKV. The trim removed 0 bases at V and 12 bases at J, leaving 8 bases unmatched. The CDR3 spells CATWDGDRAKLF. CDR3 bases: TGTGCCACCTGGGACGGGGATAGAGCGAAACTCTTT.

The table lists this clone with a few counts. This likely reflects a read error, since a far larger clone is one base away. The sample contains more than one DNA sequence encoding this CDR3. This chain joins TRGV9 and TRGJ1 or TRGJ2. No J gene was available from TCRdb, and it was assigned here by a germline match of the DNA. This CDR3 region has 14 residues. Germline-derived CDR1 and CDR2 are GITISATS and ISYDGTV (reference sequence). CDR3 region: CALWEVHGYYKKLF. In DNA, the CDR3 is TGTGCTTTGTGGGAGGTGCACGGTTATTATAAGAAACTCTTT.

This clone was seen only a few times. This DNA translates differently at residue 10 from the TCRdb protein, which is that of a much larger clone; a read error is likely, and the protein shown is the DNA's own translation. V gene assignment gives TRGV4, but the J gene was left uncalled. There are 12 residues in the CDR3. Germline V gene lookup returns CDR1 EGSTGY and CDR2 YDSYTSSV. In nucleotides, the CDR3 is TGTGCCACCTGGGTCCACGGCCATAAGAGACTCTTT. Protein product: CATWVHGHKRLF.

To note about this clone: The protein in TCRdb stems from a much larger clone and differs at residue 13 from this DNA's translation, likely a read error; here the protein is translated from the DNA. J is TRGJP and V is TRGV9. No J gene is reported in TCRdb; it was inferred here by comparing the DNA with germline. The CDR3 extends over 17 amino acids. Germline loops: CDR1 GITISATS, CDR2 ISYDGTV (reference sequence). The CDR3, as DNA: TGTGCCTTGTGGGAGGTGCGGGTTGAGTTGGGCAAAGAAATCAAGGTATTT. Translated: CALWEVRVELGKEIKVF.

In its sample, this clone ranks as medium-sized. This specimen includes other DNA sequences encoding the same CDR3. V and J are TRGV9 and TRGJ1 or TRGJ2. CDR1 GITISATS and CDR2 ISYDGTV come from the germline V gene (reference sequence). The ends lost 1 base at V and 4 bases at J; junction bases unmatched: 7. This CDR3 has 14 amino acids. DNA for the CDR3: TGTGCCTTGTGGGAGGTCCAGCCGTATTATAAGAAACTCTTT. Residues: CALWEVQPYYKKLF.

Turning to this clone: TCRdb assigns this DNA the protein of a much larger clone, which departs from its translation at residue 6; this likely reflects a read error, and the protein shown comes from translating the DNA. The chain couples TRGV3 to TRGJ1 or TRGJ2. Matching the DNA to germline supplied the J gene, which TCRdb does not give. The CDR3 length is 12 residues. With 3 bases clipped from V and 6 bases from J, the junction kept 5 bases outside the gene matches. Germline lookup yields CDR1 VTNTFY and CDR2 YDVSTARD (reference sequence). The CDR3 is CATWDGSYKKLF. The CDR3 DNA is TGTGCCACCTGGGACGGCAGTTATAAGAAACTCTTT.

With respect to this clone: This DNA's translation differs at residue 9 from TCRdb's protein, which comes from a much larger clone; a read error is likely, and the protein shown is translated from the DNA. V is TRGV9 and J is TRGJP. Assignment of the J gene here rests on matching the DNA to germline, because TCRdb gives none. Germline-derived CDR1 and CDR2 are GITISATS and ISYDGTV (reference sequence). The CDR3 length is 17 residues. CDR3 region: CALWETDQGLGKKIKVF. CDR3 DNA: TGTGCCTTGTGGGAGACCGACCAAGGGTTGGGCAAAAAAATCAAGGTATTT.

Many counts were recorded for this clone. This is likely an artifact of a read error, given a far larger clone one base away. The same CDR3 arises from other DNA sequences in this sample as well. The J gene has no call, while the V gene is TRGV3. This CDR3 has 14 residues. In germline, CDR1 is VTNTFY, CDR2 YDVSTARD (reference sequence). CDR3 DNA sequence: TGTGCCACCTGGGACAGGTCAAGGGATTGGATCAAGACGTTC. This translates into CATWDRSRDWIKTF.

This clone was observed many times. A much larger clone differs by one base, so this may be a read error. The sample contains more than one DNA sequence encoding this CDR3. In nucleotides, the CDR3 is TGTGCCACCTGGGATGGGCGCGGTTATAAGAAACTCTTT. Translated: CATWDGRGYKKLF. The rearrangement joins TRGV4 to TRGJ1 or TRGJ2. As TCRdb names no J gene, one was assigned here on the basis of a DNA match to germline. Germline V gene data show CDR1 as EGSTGY and CDR2 as YDSYTSSV. This CDR3 is 13 amino acids long. After removal of 0 bases from V and 6 bases from J, the junction contained 5 bases not matched to a gene.

This clone was seen ten or more times. The chain carries TRGV2 and TRGJ1 or TRGJ2. The CDR3 sequence is 13 residues long. Germline V CDR1 and CDR2: EGSNGY, YDSYNSKV. Trimming at V came to 0 bases and at J to 6 bases, leaving 5 bases not matched to a gene. CDR3 sequence (DNA): TGTGCCACCTGGGACGGGCCTTCTTATAAGAAACTCTTT. Translation: CATWDGPSYKKLF.

This clone is medium-sized (0.01 to 0.1%). The gene calls are TRGV2 and TRGJP2. Germline loops: CDR1 EGSNGY, CDR2 YDSYNSKV. The CDR3 totals 13 residues. The ends lost 4 bases at V and 4 bases at J; junction bases unmatched: 3. CDR3 loop: CATWEISDWIKTF. The DNA of the CDR3 is TGTGCCACCTGGGAAATTAGTGATTGGATCAAGACGTTT.

Regarding this clone: One base separates it from a far larger clone, so it is likely a read error. The sample contains more than one DNA sequence encoding this CDR3. No J gene was named, though the V gene is TRGV4. This CDR3 is built from 13 residues. Germline lookup yields CDR1 EGSTGY and CDR2 YDSYTSSV. The CDR3 bases are TGTGCCACCTGGGATGGGCAAGAGTATAAGAAACTTTTT. This codes for CATWDGQEYKKLF.

This clone was found many times. A much larger clone sits a single nucleotide away, making a read error possible. V gene TRGV4 combines with J gene TRGJ1 or TRGJ2. The J gene is absent in TCRdb and was assigned here via DNA matching to germline. Germline V gene sequence: CDR1 EGSTGY, CDR2 YDSYTSSV. The CDR3 has 15 residues. With V trimmed by 0 bases and J by 8 bases, 13 bases remained unmatched. The CDR3 loop is CATWDGHPCGDKKLF. The CDR3 region has the DNA TGTGCCACCTGGGATGGGCACCCCTGTGGGGATAAGAAACTCTTT.